This TCR beta chain was identified during a study of response to subunit inactivated influenza vaccine. Study-wide results and limits: Authors suggested that a seasonal influenza vaccination recruits few new T cells each time.

The V gene's germline CDR1 is MGHRA and CDR2 YSYEKL. The CDR3 is 16 residues long. V lost 6 bases and J lost 4, with 20 bases in between. TCRdb ran MiXCR on the RT-PCR reads and lists one entry per CDR3 protein. The sample shows under 750,000 distinct CDR3 sequences, 12% of them seen only once. The table lists this clonotype with a few counts. Its antigen is unknown. The chain couples TRBV4-1 to TRBJ2-3, with D tentatively TRBD2 (6 bases). The sample was PBMCs from blood, taken on the day of vaccination. This TCR derives from a man in his forties or fifties who received an inactivated influenza vaccine. The CDR3 region is CASSTETHRDSDTQYF. DNA for the CDR3: TGCGCCAGCAGTACCGAAACTCACCGGGACTCAGATACGCAGTATTTT.